Shown below are 22 T cell receptor beta chains from a single sample sequenced in a study of T cells in women clearing cervical HPV infection. TCRdb's table, derived via immunoSEQ multiplex PCR, lists solely in-frame clones and lacks some. In total, the table holds about 40,000 clones. Sequencing was done on a sample of blood buffy coat. Every receptor here comes from a woman aged 18 to 69 with a cervical HPV16 infection that either progressed to CIN3+ or cleared (not recorded which).

Points on this clone: The read is 3 residues too short to cover the CDR3 end, so that end is filled in from the germline J gene. The J gene is TRBJ1-2, the V gene TRBV11-2, with no clear D. This CDR3 is built from 12 residues. CDR1 SGHAT and CDR2 FQNNGV come from the germline V gene. The V end lost 5 bases, the J end lost 3 bases, and 7 bases lay between the germline ends. The CDR3: CASSASYYGYTF. Incomplete CDR3 DNA: TGTGCCAGCAGCGCAAGCTACTATGGC.

The CDR3 loop reads CASSQRGTSGRVVNNEQFF. CDR3 DNA (partial): TGCGCCAGCAGTCAAAGGGGGACTAGCGGGAGAGTCGTTAACAATGAG. The gene calls are TRBV23-1 and TRBJ2-1, with 14 bases aligning to TRBD2. The CDR3 extends 3 residues past the end of the read, so its final part is completed from the germline J gene. TRBV23-1 has ORF status, its function being uncertain. Trimming removed 2 bases from V and 5 bases from J; junction bases left unmatched: 11. This CDR3 has 19 amino acids.

Turning to this clone: The CDR3 end lies 3 residues beyond the end of the read and is filled in from the germline J gene. The chain links TRBV7-6 to TRBJ2-7; D unresolved. The CDR3 is 13 amino acids. Trimming took off 3 bases at V and 2 bases at J, with 8 bases between the two ends. Per germline, CDR1 SGHVS and CDR2 FNYEAQ. Here the CDR3 reads CASSLAGTYEQYF. The DNA read from the CDR3 is TGTGCCAGCAGCTTGGCAGGTACCTACGAG.

On this clone: Read sequence stops 3 residues before the CDR3 end, and the germline J gene provides the missing end. This CDR3 is also generated by other DNA sequences in the sample. The chain has TRBV7-9 and TRBJ2-3, with D possibly being TRBD2 (6 bases). The CDR3 contains 15 residues. Germline assignment: CDR1 SEHNR and CDR2 FQNEAQ (reference sequence). The germline V and J ends were trimmed by 2 bases and 0 bases, with 9 bases remaining between them. CDR3 DNA (partial): TGTGCCAGCAGCTTAAGTGGGACTAGCACAGATACG. Its protein is CASSLSGTSTDT. The entire CDR3 reads CASSLSGTSTDTQYF. Based on the CDR3 plus reference TRBV7-9 and TRBJ2-3, the full variable domain is DTGVSQNPRHKITKRGQNVTFRCDPISEHNRLYWYRQTLGQGPEFLTYFQNEAQLEKSRLLSDRFSAERPKGSFSTLEIQRTEQGDSAMYLCASSLSGTSTDTQYFGPGTRLTVL.

With regard to this clone: The read ends 3 residues shy of where the CDR3 ends; the end is completed using the germline J gene. This chain connects TRBV19 to TRBJ1-5, with D possibly being TRBD1 (6 bases). CDR1 LNHDA and CDR2 SQIVND come from the germline V gene (reference sequence). V gave up 6 bases and J gave up 4 bases, with 7 bases separating them. The CDR3 extends over 12 amino acids. CDR3 bases read: TGTGCCAGTAGGGGACAAAATCAGCCC. Translation: CASRGQNQP. The full CDR3 reads CASRGQNQPQHF.

Note on this clone: The CDR3 end is not reached by the read, which stops 3 residues before it; the germline J gene fills it in. V usage is TRBV2 and J usage is TRBJ1-3; 8 positions match TRBD1. Germline CDR1 reads SNHLY; CDR2 reads FYNNEI. The ends lost 5 bases at V and 0 bases at J; junction bases unmatched: 9. The CDR3 totals 17 residues. CDR3 DNA, as far as it was read: TGTGCCAGCAGTAAGGACAGGGTTTCAAGCTCTGGAAACACC. This encodes CASSKDRVSSSGNT. The entire CDR3 is CASSKDRVSSSGNTIYF.

About this clone: The CDR3 is cut off 3 residues early in the read; its end comes from the germline J gene. This rearrangement joins TRBV29-1 to TRBJ1-2, with a weak D call TRBD1 (6 bases). CDR3 length equals 14 residues. V lost 3 bases, J lost 2 bases, and 13 bases lay in between. CDR1 is SQVTM and CDR2 is ANQGSEA in the germline V gene. The CDR3 DNA, read in part, is TGCAGCGTTGACCCAACAGGGTTAAACTATGGC. It yields the protein CSVDPTGLNYG. The full CDR3 sequence reads CSVDPTGLNYGYTF.

For this clone: The read falls 3 residues short of the CDR3 end, and the missing part is taken from the germline J gene. This sequence joins TRBV12-3 or TRBV12-4 and TRBJ1-5; tentative D call: TRBD1 (6 bases). This CDR3 has 14 amino acids. Trimming stripped 5 bases from V and 9 bases from J, with 17 bases between. The CDR3 region is CASSPQDSPWPQHF. The CDR3 DNA, read in part, is TGTGCCAGCAGTCCTCAGGACAGCCCGTGGCCC.

Concerning this clone: The CDR3 is cut off 3 residues early in the read; its end comes from the germline J gene. V gene TRBV5-1 combines with J gene TRBJ2-7; 9 nucleotides agree with TRBD1. With V trimmed by 4 bases and J by 0 bases, 5 bases remained unmatched. Germline values: CDR1 SGHRS, CDR2 YFSETQ. The CDR3 is 15 amino acids. CDR3 amino acids: CASSKDRGSSYEQYF. CDR3 DNA, as far as it was read: TGCGCCAGCAGCAAAGACAGGGGGAGCTCCTACGAG.

Note on this clone: The read falls 3 residues short of the CDR3 end, and the missing part is taken from the germline J gene. The chain links TRBV20-1 to TRBJ1-2; no firm D call. V was cut by 3 bases and J by 4 bases, with 9 bases left in between. The CDR3 consists of 12 residues. Germline CDR1 is DFQATT and CDR2 is SNEGSKA (reference sequence). The sequenced CDR3 bases are TGCAGTGCTAGTCACTTAAGCTATGGC. Translation gives CSASHLSYG. The entire CDR3 protein reads CSASHLSYGYTF.

On this clone itself: Coverage ceases 3 residues before the CDR3 finishes, and the germline J gene fills in the end. The genes are TRBV19 and TRBJ2-1, with D possibly TRBD2 on 5 matching bases. The CDR3 consists of 14 residues. The V end was cut by 7 bases, the J end by 4 bases, with 14 bases between. Per germline, CDR1 LNHDA and CDR2 SQIVND (reference sequence). The CDR3 DNA, read in part, is TGTGCCAGTAAGGCGGGCGGTACATACAATGAG. Encoded protein: CASKAGGTYNE. The complete CDR3 sequence is CASKAGGTYNEQFF. Together with reference TRBV19 and TRBJ2-1, the CDR3 gives the full variable domain: DGGITQSPKYLFRKEGQNVTLSCEQNLNHDAMYWYRQDPGQGLRLIYYSQIVNDFQKGDIAEGYSVSREKKESFPLTVTSAQKNPTAFYLCASKAGGTYNEQFFGPGTRLTVL.

Remarks on this clone: The CDR3 end lies 3 residues beyond the end of the read and is filled in from the germline J gene. V gene TRBV5-1 combines with J gene TRBJ2-7; tentative D call: TRBD2 (5 bases). The CDR3 has 13 amino acids. V was clipped by 4 bases and J by 6 bases, with 14 bases between them. CDR1 SGHRS and CDR2 YFSETQ come from the germline V gene. This CDR3 reads CASSPASLGEQYF. CDR3 DNA (partial): TGCGCCAGCAGCCCCGCTAGCCTTGGCGAG.

Comments on this clone: The read ends 3 residues shy of where the CDR3 ends; the end is completed using the germline J gene. The chain combines TRBV14 with TRBJ2-3; D could derive from TRBD1 or TRBD2 (6 bases each). V shed 0 bases and J shed 3 bases, with 10 bases lying between them. Germline V gene sequence: CDR1 SGHDN, CDR2 FVKESK. The CDR3 has 15 residues. CDR3 bases read: TGTGCCAGCAGCCAAGAAAGGGGGAGGACAGATACG. Amino acid sequence: CASSQERGRTDT. The entire CDR3 protein reads CASSQERGRTDTQYF. Full variable domain (missing parts from reference TRBV14 and TRBJ2-3): EAGVTQFPSHSVIEKGQTVTLRCDPISGHDNLYWYRRVMGKEIKFLLHFVKESKQDESGMPNNRFLAERTGGTYSTLKVQPAELEDSGVYFCASSQERGRTDTQYFGPGTRLTVL.

A remark on this clone: The sequenced fragment ends 3 residues before the CDR3 boundary, so the rest is inferred from the germline J gene. The rearrangement uses TRBV7-9 and TRBJ2-2; D gene uncertain. The CDR3 extends over 14 amino acids. Germline CDR1 is SEHNR and CDR2 is FQNEAQ (reference sequence). CDR3 sequence reads: CASSSRNIPYELFF. The sequenced CDR3 bases are TGTGCCAGCAGCTCCAGGAATATTCCCTACGAG.

A note on this clone: The DNA ends 3 residues before the CDR3 does, and the rest of the CDR3 is filled in from the germline J gene. The V call is TRBV6-1, the J call TRBJ1-2; D is perhaps TRBD1 (5 bases). The CDR3 is 13 residues long. Germline CDR1 is MNHNS and CDR2 is SASEGT. The CDR3 DNA, read in part, is TGTGCCAGCAGTGAAGGGCAGGGCAACGGC. Encoded protein: CASSEGQGNG. The whole CDR3 sequence is CASSEGQGNGYTF.

The CDR3 loop is CAWSFRTGYNSPLHF. CDR3 bases read: TGTGCCTGGAGCTTCAGGACAGGGTATAATTCACCC. This chain connects TRBV30 to TRBJ1-6; 8 bases fit TRBD1. The missing CDR3 end, 3 residues past where the read stops, is filled in from the germline J gene. The CDR3 is 15 amino acids. In germline, CDR1 is GTSNPN, CDR2 SVGIG (reference sequence). Unmatched junction bases numbered 5, after V lost 3 bases and J lost 4 bases.

Concerning this clone: The CDR3 is cut off 3 residues early in the read; its end comes from the germline J gene. The V gene is TRBV2, the J gene TRBJ1-4, with D unresolved. The CDR3 spans 13 residues. V lost 7 bases and J lost 7, with 13 bases in between. Germline CDR1 reads SNHLY; CDR2 reads FYNNEI. The DNA read from the CDR3 is TGTGCCAGCACTTTAGGGCCCGCTGAAAAA. It yields the protein CASTLGPAEK. The full-length CDR3 reads as CASTLGPAEKLFF.

With regard to this clone: The sequence runs out 3 residues before the end of the CDR3; the remainder is reconstructed from the germline J gene. The chain joins TRBV20-1 to TRBJ2-7, with 7 positions matching TRBD2. CDR3 size: 13 residues. Germline lookup yields CDR1 DFQATT and CDR2 SNEGSKA (reference sequence). Germline trimming cut 1 base from V and 6 bases from J; bases unmatched to any gene: 6. The covered CDR3 bases are TGCAGTGCTAGAGCAAGGACTAGACGCGAG. It specifies CSARARTRRE. The complete CDR3 sequence is CSARARTRREQYF.

Notes on this clone: The read comes to an end 3 residues before the CDR3 does, leaving the germline J gene to fill in the end. This rearrangement joins TRBV20-1 to TRBJ2-7; 8 nucleotides line up with TRBD2. With 5 bases clipped from V and 0 bases from J, the junction kept 9 bases outside the gene matches. Germline V gene lookup returns CDR1 DFQATT and CDR2 SNEGSKA (reference sequence). The CDR3 has 15 amino acids. The CDR3 bases that were read are TGCAGTGCTCTCCCACTAGCGGAGAGCTCCTACGAG. It is translated as CSALPLAESSYE. The CDR3 as a whole reads CSALPLAESSYEQYF.

The CDR3 DNA, read in part, is TGCGCCAGCAGCCAAGTAGCGGGGGCAGATTTTATGAACACTGAA. Its protein is CASSQVAGADFMNTE. The complete CDR3 reads CASSQVAGADFMNTEAFF. This chain links TRBV4-1 with TRBJ1-1, with TRBD1 as a possible D gene (6 bases). The read ends 3 residues early relative to the CDR3; the germline J gene fills the gap. The CDR3 covers 18 residues. Germline V gene sequence: CDR1 MGHRA, CDR2 YSYEKL. V was trimmed by 1 base and J by 0 bases, leaving 18 bases between them.

About this clone itself: Read data end 3 residues before the CDR3 end; the end is taken from the germline J gene. The rearrangement links TRBV11-2 to TRBJ2-7, with D maybe TRBD1 (6 bases). Germline CDR1 is SGHAT and CDR2 is FQNNGV. This CDR3 region has 15 residues. The germline V and J ends were trimmed by 0 bases and 3 bases, with 12 bases remaining between them. The covered CDR3 bases are TGTGCCAGCAGCTTAGAATCAGGGGCCCACTACGAG. Translating gives CASSLESGAHYE. The full-length CDR3 reads as CASSLESGAHYEQYF. Using reference TRBV11-2 and TRBJ2-7 for the parts outside the CDR3, the full variable domain is EAGVAQSPRYKIIEKRQSVAFWCNPISGHATLYWYQQILGQGPKLLIQFQNNGVVDDSQLPKDRFSAERLKGVDSTLKIQPAKLEDSAVYLCASSLESGAHYEQYFGPGTRLTVT.

Of note for this clone: One end of the junction is discordant with germline, which a read error may explain. Coverage ceases 3 residues before the CDR3 finishes, and the germline J gene fills in the end. The sample carries other DNA sequences with the same CDR3. The chain employs TRBV2 and TRBJ2-5; D unclear. Per germline, CDR1 SNHLY and CDR2 FYNNEI. The CDR3 runs to 12 residues. The sequenced part of the CDR3 DNA is TGTGCCAGCAGCGAAGAAGGAGAGACC. Translation: CASSEEGET. The CDR3 in full is CASSEEGETQYF.